This record concerns one TCR beta chain sequence. Its specific antigen is unknown. No much larger clonotype is one base removed from it; base qualities were not supplied. From the cysteine up to the phenylalanine, the CDR3 has a length of 15 residues. Only the CDR3 region is kept as DNA, spanning 45 bases read in frame from base 1. CDR1 and CDR2 were assigned from the germline V gene as SGHRS and YFSETQ. V is pared back by 4 bases and J by 6 bases, with 16 bases lying between the germline termini. TCRbeta CDR3 regions were amplified from genomic DNA by means of the immunoSEQ Assay, a bias-controlled multiplex PCR. For the original study's pipeline: The number of nucleated cells in each sample was estimated from the amplification of reference gene primers within the assay. Sequence reads were collapsed and filtered to measure the absolute abundance of every unique TCRbeta CDR3 rearrangement. For each sample, productive Simpson clonality was calculated as the square root of Simpson's diversity index across productive rearrangements. TCRdb obtained this table from immuneACCESS and retained in-frame rearrangements with V and J assigned. These tables miss some clones; where compared with another copy, unresolved V genes account for less than half of the shortfall, and the remainder is unexplained. V and J calls and clone size are those listed in that table; D and trimming were worked out from the DNA. The sample table holds around 150,000 clones, of which roughly 83% were seen once. The top ten clones comprise approximately 13% of the sample.

This entry is derived from a study of blood T cell repertoires in COVID-19 (dated by TCRdb to about 2020). Looking at the study overall: The collaborator samples originated in the United States, Italy and Spain and spanned the acute and convalescent phases of COVID-19. The material from the prospective study consisted of cDNA or gDNA derived from T cells, B-cell-depleted T cells, or PBMCs. The dataset comprised deeply sampled blood TCRbeta repertoires from subjects exposed to, actively infected with, or recovered from COVID-19. The repertoires were released in a freely available public database meant as a resource for research on the immune response to SARS-CoV-2. Samples came from the ongoing ImmuneRACE study (first 160 participants) plus 1,254 subjects from 6 global collaborators. A de-identified subject ID, COVID-19 status, age in years and sex were almost always included in the sample metadata. Where available, HLA class I and class II types were obtained from metadata supplied by the sample provider rather than from assay-based typing. Overall study results and their limits: Clinical and demographic metadata were provided uncurated, with the amount varying by source and participant.

Participants in the prospective study were aged roughly 18 to 90 years, lived in 20 to 25 United States geographic areas, and enrolled through a virtual design. In the prospective study, cohorts were assigned on the basis of participant-reported clinical history obtained from a screening survey and a study questionnaire. For ImmuneRACE Cohort 3, a participant was defined as recovered based on two consecutive negative NP/OP PCR tests, clearance by a healthcare professional, or resolution of symptoms. Each participant in the prospective study had whole blood, serum and a nasopharyngeal or oropharyngeal swab collected by mobile phlebotomists. Prospective study participants could optionally give additional blood draws and questionnaires over an approximately two-month period. Prospective study blood samples were shipped either frozen or at room temperature before DNA extraction.

The V gene is TRBV5-1 and the J gene is TRBJ2-2, and TRBD1 may be the D gene, going by 6 matching bases. The sequencing input was PBMCs or T cells enriched from blood (not recorded which). The source is a woman aged 55-69 years who had recovered from COVID-19. The CDR3: CASSPDRPGAGELFF. The nucleotides are TGCGCCAGCAGCCCGGACAGACCCGGGGCCGGGGAGCTGTTTTTT.